This T cell receptor beta chain was sequenced during a study of long-term antiretroviral therapy in people with HIV (dated by TCRdb to the early 2020s). Regarding the study in general: The earliest samples were collected approximately a decade before the 2015 WHO recommendation for immediate ART, a period when ART was typically delayed until CD4 counts fell. A retrospective serial study tested whether ART initiation and durable HIV suppression were associated with changes in peripheral blood TRB repertoire composition and diversity. From some 28 adults with confirmed HIV infection, the cohort provided around 180 cryopreserved PBMC samples, gathered serially across a mean of around 6 years (range 1-12). Eleven of the 30 participants with HIV were female. Test extractions of a monoclonal T-cell line alongside about 30 polyclonal samples showed no cross-contamination during QIAcube processing.

Inclusion was restricted to participants for whom at least one PBMC sample before ART initiation and at least two post-ART samples were available. All participants with HIV were treated in the United States of America. Cryopreserved samples of 1-10 million PBMC were thawed and washed before DNA extraction. At the time of the earliest PBMC sample, participants with HIV were aged between about 20 and 55 years. PBMC samples were contributed by each participant from 1-4 timepoints before ART initiation and 2-8 timepoints after ART initiation, with a median of 7 samples. Serial HIV viral load, CD4+ T-cell count, ART history and demographic data were obtained for every participant. Genomic DNA was extracted from unsorted PBMC with a Qiagen kit on a QIAcube, processed in batches of 12 samples. Counted from cysteine to phenylalanine, this CDR3 has 15 amino acids. The kept DNA is CDR3 alone, 45 bases in frame from the first base. Based on the germline V gene, the CDR1 and CDR2 sequences are MRHNA and SNTAGT. The V and J ends are trimmed by 6 bases and 5 bases, leaving 16 bases between them.

Study-level results and caveats: Limited PBMC availability meant only the TCR beta chain was sequenced, without alpha chain pairing. The samples were dated from about 2004 to 2018, and the ART regimens that were used may be less effective than current ART regimens. Expanded TRB clones identified before ART initiation dominated the repertoire across all time points, though the dominance fluctuated and decreased in many PLHIV after ART. CDR3 length ranges in HIV repertoires were narrower than in controls, and network structure suggested an antigen-experienced repertoire with only a slight naive shift after ART. Inferences about post-ART repertoire changes were limited because no data were available on ART adherence, viral resistance or therapy changes. A significant increase in TRB diversity was found to be associated with ART initiation, although TRB diversity was observed to remain significantly below that of transplant donor controls even after long-term ART. Because pre-ART samples had limited cell numbers, profiling was done on unsorted PBMC rather than on sorted CD4+ and CD8+ T cells.

Only one count was recorded for this clone. This receptor's antigen is unknown. No much larger clone is present one base from it, and per-base qualities are unavailable. The immunoSEQ hsTCRB v3.0 assay was used at survey level resolution to sequence the TRB variable region. The target sequencing depth for TRB was about 40,000-55,000 T-cell genomes per sample. TRB libraries were pooled and sequenced on an Illumina MiSeq using a v3 150-cycle kit. Per the authors' processing: Repertoire analysis ran in R within a reproducible Nextflow workflow covering QC, data transformation and analysis. LymphoSeq2, an R package for exploring AIRR-Seq data, was used to implement custom analyses. After excluding a few samples that yielded fewer than 5000 total TRB sequences, roughly 190 HIV repertoires remained for analysis. Of the 188 retained HIV repertoires, approximately 60 were collected before and 120 to 130 after ART initiation. Each repertoire was downsampled to 5000 TRB nucleotide sequences, and summary statistics were averaged across 100 downsampling iterations. Only TRB sequences with CDR3 regions of at least seven amino acids were retained for analysis. Diversity was measured with a Shannon entropy-derived clonality score and the Gini coefficient. In the repertoire networks, any two of the top 5000 CDR3 amino acid sequences were connected whenever the two sequences differed by an edit distance of one. For TRB CDR3 amino acid sequences, antigen specificity groups and MHC restriction were predicted with GLIPH2. CDR3 amino acid sequences were matched against VDJdb and McPAS-TCR to flag known CMV, EBV, HIV or tissue antigen associations. Pre-ART, post-ART and control groups were compared with Wilcoxon signed-rank tests and Holm-Bonferroni correction. TCRdb retrieved this table from immuneACCESS and kept in-frame rearrangements only. Not all clones are present; in checked studies, unresolved V genes account for under half, and no reason is known for the remainder. V, J and clone size derive from that table, while D and trimming were established from the DNA sequence. Within this sample are about 41,000 clones, with approximately 94% of them counted one time only. 2% to 2.5% of the sample belongs to the ten largest clones.

Recombination connected TRBV6-4 to TRBJ1-4; matching of 5 bases hints at TRBD1 as the D gene. The receptor's source is a man aged 25 to 40 with HIV. The sequencing used unsorted PBMCs, collected around 9.2 years after starting antiretroviral therapy. The nucleotide sequence reads TGTGCCAGCAGCTCCCGGGAGGGGAGCAATGAAAAACTGTTTTTT. It encodes CASSSREGSNEKLFF.